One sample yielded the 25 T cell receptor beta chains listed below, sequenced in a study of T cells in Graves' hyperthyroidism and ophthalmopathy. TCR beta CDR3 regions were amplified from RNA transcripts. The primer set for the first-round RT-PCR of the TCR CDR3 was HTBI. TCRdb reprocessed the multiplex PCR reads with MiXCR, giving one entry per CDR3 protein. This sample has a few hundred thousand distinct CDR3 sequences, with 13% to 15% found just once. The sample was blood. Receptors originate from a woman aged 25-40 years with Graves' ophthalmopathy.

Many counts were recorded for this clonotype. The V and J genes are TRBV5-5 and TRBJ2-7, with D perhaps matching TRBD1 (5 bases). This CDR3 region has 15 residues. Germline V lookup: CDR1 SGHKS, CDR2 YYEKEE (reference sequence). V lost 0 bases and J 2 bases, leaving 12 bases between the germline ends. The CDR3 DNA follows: TGTGCCAGCAGCTTGGTCGCCAGGGATCCCTACGAGCAGTACTTC. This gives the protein CASSLVARDPYEQYF.

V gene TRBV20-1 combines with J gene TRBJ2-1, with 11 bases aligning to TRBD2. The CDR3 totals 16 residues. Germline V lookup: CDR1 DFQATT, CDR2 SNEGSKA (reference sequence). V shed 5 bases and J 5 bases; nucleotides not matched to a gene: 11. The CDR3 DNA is TGCAGTGCTCCCGCTTTGGGACTAGCGGCAAACAATGAGCAGTTCTTC. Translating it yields CSAPALGLAANNEQFF.

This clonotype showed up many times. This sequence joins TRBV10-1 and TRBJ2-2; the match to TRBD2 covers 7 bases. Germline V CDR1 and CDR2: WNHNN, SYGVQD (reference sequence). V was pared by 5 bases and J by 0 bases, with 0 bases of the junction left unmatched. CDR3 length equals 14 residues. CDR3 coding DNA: TGCGCCAGCAGTAGCGGGGCGAACACCGGGGAGCTGTTTTTT. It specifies CASSSGANTGELFF.

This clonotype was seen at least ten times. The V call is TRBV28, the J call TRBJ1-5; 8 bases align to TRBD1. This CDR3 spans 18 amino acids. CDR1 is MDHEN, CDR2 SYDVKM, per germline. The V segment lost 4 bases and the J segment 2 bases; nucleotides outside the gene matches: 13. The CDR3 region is CASSSSNAGGFRNQPQHF. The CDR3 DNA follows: TGTGCCAGCAGTTCCTCCAACGCAGGGGGCTTTCGCAATCAGCCCCAGCATTTT.

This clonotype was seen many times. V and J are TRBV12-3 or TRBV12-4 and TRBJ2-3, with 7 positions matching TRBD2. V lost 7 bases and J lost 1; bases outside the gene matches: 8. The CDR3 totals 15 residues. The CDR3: CASNLAETRTDTQYF. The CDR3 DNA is TGTGCCAGCAACCTAGCGGAGACCCGCACAGATACGCAGTATTTT.

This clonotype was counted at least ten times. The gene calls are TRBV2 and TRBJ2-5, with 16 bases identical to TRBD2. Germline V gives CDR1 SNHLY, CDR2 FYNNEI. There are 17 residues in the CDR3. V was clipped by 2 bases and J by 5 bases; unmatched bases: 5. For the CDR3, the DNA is TGTGCCAGCAGTGAAACCGGGACTAGCGGGGGGGAGGAGACCCAGTACTTC. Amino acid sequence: CASSETGTSGGEETQYF.

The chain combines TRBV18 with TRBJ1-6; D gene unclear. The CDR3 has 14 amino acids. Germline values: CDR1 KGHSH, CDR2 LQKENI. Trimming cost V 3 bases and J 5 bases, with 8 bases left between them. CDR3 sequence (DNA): TGTGCCAGCTCACCTCAGGCGGATAATTCACCCCTCCACTTT. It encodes CASSPQADNSPLHF.

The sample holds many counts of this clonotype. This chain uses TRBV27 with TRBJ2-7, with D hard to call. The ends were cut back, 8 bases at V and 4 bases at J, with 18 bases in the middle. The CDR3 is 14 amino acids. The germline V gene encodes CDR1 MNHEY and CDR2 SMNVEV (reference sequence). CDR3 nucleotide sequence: TGTGCCAGCCGGCAAAGTCCTCACCCGTACGAGCAGTACTTC. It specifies CASRQSPHPYEQYF.

The CDR3 loop is CASSLEQGAGETQHF. The CDR3, as DNA: TGTGCCAGCAGTTTAGAACAGGGGGCCGGAGAGACCCAGCATTTT. The genes are TRBV28 and TRBJ1-5; 9 bases match TRBD1. The trim removed 2 bases at V and 11 bases at J, leaving 10 bases unmatched. The germline CDR1 and CDR2 sequences are MDHEN and SYDVKM. This CDR3 contains 15 residues.

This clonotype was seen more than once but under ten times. In nucleotides, the CDR3 is TGTGCCAGCAGTTTCACCGGCACACCTCAGCCCCAGCATTTT. It yields the protein CASSFTGTPQPQHF. The rearrangement joins TRBV6-5 to TRBJ1-5; D call uncertain. The CDR3 runs 14 residues. V gave up 4 bases and J gave up 6 bases, with 13 bases separating them. CDR1 is MNHEY and CDR2 is SVGAGI in the germline V gene.

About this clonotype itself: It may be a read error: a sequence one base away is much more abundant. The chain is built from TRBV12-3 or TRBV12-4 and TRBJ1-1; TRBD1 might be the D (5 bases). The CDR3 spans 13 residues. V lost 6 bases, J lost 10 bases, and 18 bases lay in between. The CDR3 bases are TGTGCCAGCAGGCCGCCTTGGGGCCTTGCAGCTTTCTTT. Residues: CASRPPWGLAAFF.

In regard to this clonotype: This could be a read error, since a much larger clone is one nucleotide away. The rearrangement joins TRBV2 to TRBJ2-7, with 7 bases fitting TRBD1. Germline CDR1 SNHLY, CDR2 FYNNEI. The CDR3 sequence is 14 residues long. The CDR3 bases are TGTGCCAGCGGTGACAGGGTAGGGAGTTACGAGCAGTACTTC. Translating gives CASGDRVGSYEQYF.

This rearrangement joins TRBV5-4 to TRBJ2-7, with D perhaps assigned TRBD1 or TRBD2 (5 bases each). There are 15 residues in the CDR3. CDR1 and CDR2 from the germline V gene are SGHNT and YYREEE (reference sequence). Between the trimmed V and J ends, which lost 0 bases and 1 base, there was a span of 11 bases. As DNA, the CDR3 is TGTGCCAGCAGCTTGGGAGGGGTAACATCCTACGAGCAGTACTTC. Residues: CASSLGGVTSYEQYF.

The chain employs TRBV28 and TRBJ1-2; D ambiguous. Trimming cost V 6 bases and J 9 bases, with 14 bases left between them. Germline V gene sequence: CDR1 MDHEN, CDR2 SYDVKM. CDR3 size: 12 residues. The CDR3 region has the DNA TGTGCCAGCAGCCCCCCGGGCAGAAGCTACACCTTC. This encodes CASSPPGRSYTF.

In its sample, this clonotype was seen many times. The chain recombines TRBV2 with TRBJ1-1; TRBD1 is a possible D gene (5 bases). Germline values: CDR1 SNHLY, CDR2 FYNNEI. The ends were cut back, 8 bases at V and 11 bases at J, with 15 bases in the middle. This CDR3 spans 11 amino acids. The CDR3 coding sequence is TGTGCCAGCGGGGGGGAGACAGTGGCTTTCTTT. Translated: CASGGETVAFF.

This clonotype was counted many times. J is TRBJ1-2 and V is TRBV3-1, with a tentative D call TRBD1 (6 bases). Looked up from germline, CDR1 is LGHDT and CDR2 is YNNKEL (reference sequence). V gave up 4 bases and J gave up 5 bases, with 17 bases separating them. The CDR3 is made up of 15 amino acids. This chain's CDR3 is CASSPRLQGGYGYTF. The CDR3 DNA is TGTGCCAGCAGCCCGAGGTTACAGGGTGGTTATGGCTACACCTTC. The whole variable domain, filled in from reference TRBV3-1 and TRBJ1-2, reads DTAVSQTPKYLVTQMGNDKSIKCEQNLGHDTMYWYKQDSKKFLKIMFSYNNKELIINETVPNRFSPKSPDKAHLNLHINSLELGDSAVYFCASSPRLQGGYGYTFGSGTRLTVV.

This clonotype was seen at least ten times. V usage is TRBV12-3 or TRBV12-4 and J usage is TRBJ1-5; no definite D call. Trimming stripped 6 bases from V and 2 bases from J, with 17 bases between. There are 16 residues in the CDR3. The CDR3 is CASRPSGNSGNQPQHF. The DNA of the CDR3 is TGTGCCAGCAGACCCTCGGGGAATTCGGGCAATCAGCCCCAGCATTTT.

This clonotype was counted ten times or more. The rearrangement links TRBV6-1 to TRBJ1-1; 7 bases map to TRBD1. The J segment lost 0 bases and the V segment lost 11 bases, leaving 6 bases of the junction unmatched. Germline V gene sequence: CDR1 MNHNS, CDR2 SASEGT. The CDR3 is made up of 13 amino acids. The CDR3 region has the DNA TGTGCCGTAGGACAGGCCGTGAACACTGAAGCTTTCTTT. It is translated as CAVGQAVNTEAFF.

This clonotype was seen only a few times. The CDR3 region has the DNA TGTGCCAGCAGGATGGGGACTAGCGGGGGGCATGAGCAGTTCTTC. Amino acids: CASRMGTSGGHEQFF. V is TRBV27 and J is TRBJ2-1, with 15 nucleotides matching TRBD2. From germline, CDR1 is MNHEY and CDR2 SMNVEV (reference sequence). V was pared by 6 bases and J by 8 bases, with 5 bases of the junction left unmatched. The CDR3 runs 15 residues.

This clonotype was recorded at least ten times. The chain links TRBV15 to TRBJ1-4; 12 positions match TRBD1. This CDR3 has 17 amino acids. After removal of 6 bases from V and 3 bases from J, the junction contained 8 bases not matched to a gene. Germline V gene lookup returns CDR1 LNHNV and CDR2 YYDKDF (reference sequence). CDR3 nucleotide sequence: TGTGCCACCAGATCGGGGACAGGGGGCCTATCTAATGAAAAACTGTTTTTT. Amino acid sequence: CATRSGTGGLSNEKLFF.

This chain's CDR3 is CASSRDRVGFGVDTQYF. In DNA form, the CDR3 reads TGTGCCAGCAGTCGCGACAGGGTCGGATTTGGGGTAGATACGCAGTATTTT. This chain links TRBV2 with TRBJ2-3, with 7 bases that match TRBD1. Germline V gene lookup returns CDR1 SNHLY and CDR2 FYNNEI. CDR3 length: 17 amino acids. Unmatched junction bases numbered 16, after V lost 5 bases and J lost 5 bases.

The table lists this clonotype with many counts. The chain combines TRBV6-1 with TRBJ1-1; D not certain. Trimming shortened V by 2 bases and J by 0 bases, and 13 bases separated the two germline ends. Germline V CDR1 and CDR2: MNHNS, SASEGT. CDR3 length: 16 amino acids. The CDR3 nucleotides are TGTGCCAGCAGTGAAAAGGGCAGGCGGGTGAACACTGAAGCTTTCTTT. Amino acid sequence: CASSEKGRRVNTEAFF.

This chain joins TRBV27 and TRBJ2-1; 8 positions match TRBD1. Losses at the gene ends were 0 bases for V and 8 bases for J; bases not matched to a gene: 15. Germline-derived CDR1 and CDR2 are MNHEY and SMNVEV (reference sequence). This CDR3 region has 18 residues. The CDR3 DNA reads TGTGCCAGCAGTTTATCGTTGTTGGGACAGGACCCGCTTTATGAGCAGTTCTTC. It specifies CASSLSLLGQDPLYEQFF.

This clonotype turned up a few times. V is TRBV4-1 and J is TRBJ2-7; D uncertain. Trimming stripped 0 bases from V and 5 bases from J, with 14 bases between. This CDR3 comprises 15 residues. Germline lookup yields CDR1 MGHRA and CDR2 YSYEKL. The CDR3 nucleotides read TGCGCCAGCAGCCAAGAATCCGCAGGCACGGACGAGCAGTACTTC. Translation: CASSQESAGTDEQYF.

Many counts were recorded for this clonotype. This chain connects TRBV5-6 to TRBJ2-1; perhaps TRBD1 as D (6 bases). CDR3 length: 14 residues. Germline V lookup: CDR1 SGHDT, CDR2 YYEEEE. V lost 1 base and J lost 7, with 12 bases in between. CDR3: CASSLKWGRNEQFF. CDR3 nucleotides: TGTGCCAGCAGCTTGAAGTGGGGGCGGAATGAGCAGTTCTTC. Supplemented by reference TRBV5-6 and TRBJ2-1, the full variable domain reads DAGVTQSPTHLIKTRGQQVTLRCSPKSGHDTVSWYQQALGQGPQFIFQYYEEEERQRGNFPDRFSGHQFPNYSSELNVNALLLGDSALYLCASSLKWGRNEQFFGPGTRLTVL.